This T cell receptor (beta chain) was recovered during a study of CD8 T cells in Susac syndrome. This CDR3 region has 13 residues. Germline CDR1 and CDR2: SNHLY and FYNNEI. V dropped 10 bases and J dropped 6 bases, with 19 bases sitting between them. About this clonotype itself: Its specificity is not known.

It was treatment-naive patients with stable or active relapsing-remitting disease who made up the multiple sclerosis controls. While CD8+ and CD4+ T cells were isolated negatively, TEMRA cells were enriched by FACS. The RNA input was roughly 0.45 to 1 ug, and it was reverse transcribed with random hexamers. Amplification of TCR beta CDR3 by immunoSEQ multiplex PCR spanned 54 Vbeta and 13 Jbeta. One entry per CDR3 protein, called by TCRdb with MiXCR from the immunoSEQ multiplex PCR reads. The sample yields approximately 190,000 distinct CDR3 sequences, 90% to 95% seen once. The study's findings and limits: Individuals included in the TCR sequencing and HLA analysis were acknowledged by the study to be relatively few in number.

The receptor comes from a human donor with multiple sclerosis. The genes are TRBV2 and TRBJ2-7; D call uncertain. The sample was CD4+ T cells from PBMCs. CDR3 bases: TGTGCCACCCAAGATTATAATGGCTCCGAGCAGTACTTC. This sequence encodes CATQDYNGSEQYF.